A single TCR beta chain is shown here with its context. No antigen is known for it. This sample was taken from a study of shared clonotypes between healthy human individuals. Study as a whole: The plates for each donor numbered three CD4 naive, three CD4 memory, two CD8 naive and one CD8 memory.

Recent vaccinations or acute infections were absent in the healthy HIV-negative adult donors. All participating donors were Caucasian adults from Nashville, Tennessee. Using immunoSEQ multiplex PCR, the repertoire was profiled, and TCRdb retains in-frame clones only, with some absent. The sample records some 2,400,000 clones, around 95% being singletons. Notes on the study in general: Investigators expected sequencing depth to affect clonotype sharing among donors.

V shed 3 bases and J 7 bases; nucleotides not matched to a gene: 7. CDR1 and CDR2 from the germline V gene are SGHNT and YYREEE (reference sequence). The CDR3 is 15 residues long. This receptor was obtained from a man in his late teens or twenties in good health. Sequencing was carried out using naive CD4+ T cells sorted from blood. Subset described: CD45RA+ positively selected. J is TRBJ1-4 and V is TRBV5-4, with 9 bases matching TRBD1. CDR3 residues: CASSSLQGAPEKLFF. CDR3 DNA sequence: TGTGCCAGCAGCTCGCTACAGGGGGCGCCTGAAAAACTGTTTTTT.